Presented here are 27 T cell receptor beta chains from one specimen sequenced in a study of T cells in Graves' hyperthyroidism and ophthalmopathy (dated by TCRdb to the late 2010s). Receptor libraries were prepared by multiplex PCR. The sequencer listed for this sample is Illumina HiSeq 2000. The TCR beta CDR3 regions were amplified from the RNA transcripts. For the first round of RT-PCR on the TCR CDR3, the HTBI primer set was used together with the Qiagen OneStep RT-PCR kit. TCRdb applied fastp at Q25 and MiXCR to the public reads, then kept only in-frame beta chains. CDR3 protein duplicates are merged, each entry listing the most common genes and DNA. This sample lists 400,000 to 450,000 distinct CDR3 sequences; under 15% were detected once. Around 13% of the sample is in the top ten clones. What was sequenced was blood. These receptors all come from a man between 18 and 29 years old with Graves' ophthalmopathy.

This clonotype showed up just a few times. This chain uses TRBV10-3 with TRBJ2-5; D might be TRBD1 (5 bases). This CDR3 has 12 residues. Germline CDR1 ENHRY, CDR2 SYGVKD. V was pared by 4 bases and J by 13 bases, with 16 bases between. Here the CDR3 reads CAISGGTSRSYF. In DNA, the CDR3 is TGTGCCATCAGTGGGGGCACCTCCAGGTCGTACTTC.

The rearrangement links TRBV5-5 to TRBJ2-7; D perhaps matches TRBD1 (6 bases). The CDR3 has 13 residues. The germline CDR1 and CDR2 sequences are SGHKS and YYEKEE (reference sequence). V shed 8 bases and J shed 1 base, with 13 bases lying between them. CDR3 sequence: CASIPGASYEQYF. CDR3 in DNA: TGTGCCAGTATCCCAGGGGCGTCCTACGAGCAGTACTTC. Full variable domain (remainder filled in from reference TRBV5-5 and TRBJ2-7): DAGVTQSPTHLIKTRGQQVTLRCSPISGHKSVSWYQQVLGQGPQFIFQYYEKEERGRGNFPDRFSARQFPNYSSELNVNALLLGDSALYLCASIPGASYEQYFGPGTRLTVT.

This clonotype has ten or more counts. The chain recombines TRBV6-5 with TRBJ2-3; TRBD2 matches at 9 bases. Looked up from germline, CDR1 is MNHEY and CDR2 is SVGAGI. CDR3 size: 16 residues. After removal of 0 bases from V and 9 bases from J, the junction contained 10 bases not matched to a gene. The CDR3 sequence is CASSYSAGGRVGTQYF. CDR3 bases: TGTGCCAGCAGTTACTCAGCGGGGGGCCGTGTCGGCACGCAGTATTTT.

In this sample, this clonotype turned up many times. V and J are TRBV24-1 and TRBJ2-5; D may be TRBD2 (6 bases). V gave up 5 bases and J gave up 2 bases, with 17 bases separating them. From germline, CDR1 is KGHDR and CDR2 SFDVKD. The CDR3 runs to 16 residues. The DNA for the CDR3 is TGTGCCACCAGTGCCCCTGGCACAGGACTACAAGAGACCCAGTACTTC. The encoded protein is CATSAPGTGLQETQYF.

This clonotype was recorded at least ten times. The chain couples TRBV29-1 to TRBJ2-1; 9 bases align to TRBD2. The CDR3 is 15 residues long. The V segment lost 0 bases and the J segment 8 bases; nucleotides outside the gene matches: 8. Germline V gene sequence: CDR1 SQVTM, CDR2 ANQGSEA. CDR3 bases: TGCAGCGTTGAAGATTGGCGGGGGGGCCGAGATGAGCAGTTCTTC. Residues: CSVEDWRGGRDEQFF.

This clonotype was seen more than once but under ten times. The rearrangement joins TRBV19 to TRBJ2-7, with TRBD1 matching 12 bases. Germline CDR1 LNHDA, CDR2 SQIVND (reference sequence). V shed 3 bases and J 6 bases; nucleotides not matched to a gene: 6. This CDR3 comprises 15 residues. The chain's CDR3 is CASSITGTGGVEQYF. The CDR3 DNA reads TGTGCCAGTAGTATTACCGGGACAGGGGGCGTCGAGCAGTACTTC.

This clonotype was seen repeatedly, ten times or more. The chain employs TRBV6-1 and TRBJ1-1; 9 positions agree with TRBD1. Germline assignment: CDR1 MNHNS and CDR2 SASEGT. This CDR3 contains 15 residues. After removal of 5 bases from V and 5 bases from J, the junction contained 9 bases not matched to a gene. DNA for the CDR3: TGTGCCAGCAGTTATTGGGACAGGGTAAATACTGAAGCTTTCTTT. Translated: CASSYWDRVNTEAFF.

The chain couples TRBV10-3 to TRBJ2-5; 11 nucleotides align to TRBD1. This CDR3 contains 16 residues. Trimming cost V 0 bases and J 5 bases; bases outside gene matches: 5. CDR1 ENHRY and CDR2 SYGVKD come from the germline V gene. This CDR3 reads CAISESSGQGGETQYF. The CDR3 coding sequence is TGTGCCATCAGTGAGTCTTCGGGACAGGGGGGGGAGACCCAGTACTTC.

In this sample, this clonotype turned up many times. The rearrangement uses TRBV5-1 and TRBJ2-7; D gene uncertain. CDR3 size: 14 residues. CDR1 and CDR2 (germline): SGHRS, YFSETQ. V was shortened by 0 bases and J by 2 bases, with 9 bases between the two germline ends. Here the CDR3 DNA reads TGCGCCAGCAGCTTGGACCAAAACACCTACGAGCAGTACTTC. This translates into CASSLDQNTYEQYF. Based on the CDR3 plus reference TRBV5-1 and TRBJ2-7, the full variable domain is KAGVTQTPRYLIKTRGQQVTLSCSPISGHRSVSWYQQTPGQGLQFLFEYFSETQRNKGNFPGRFSGRQFSNSRSEMNVSTLELGDSALYLCASSLDQNTYEQYFGPGTRLTVT.

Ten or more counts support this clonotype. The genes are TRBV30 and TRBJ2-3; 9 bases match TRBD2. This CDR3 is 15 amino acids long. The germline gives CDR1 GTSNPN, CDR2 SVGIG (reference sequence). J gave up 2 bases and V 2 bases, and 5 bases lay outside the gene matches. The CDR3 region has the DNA TGTGCCTGGAGTAGCGGGAGGTTGTCCACAGATACGCAGTATTTT. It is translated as CAWSSGRLSTDTQYF.

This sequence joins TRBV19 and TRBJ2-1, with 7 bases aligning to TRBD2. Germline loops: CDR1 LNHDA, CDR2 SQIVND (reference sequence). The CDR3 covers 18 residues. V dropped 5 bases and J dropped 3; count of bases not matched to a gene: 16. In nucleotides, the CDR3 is TGTGCCAGTAGTCCTCCAAAGCGGGGTTGGTGGGACTACAATGAGCAGTTCTTC. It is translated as CASSPPKRGWWDYNEQFF. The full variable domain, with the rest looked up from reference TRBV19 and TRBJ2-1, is DGGITQSPKYLFRKEGQNVTLSCEQNLNHDAMYWYRQDPGQGLRLIYYSQIVNDFQKGDIAEGYSVSREKKESFPLTVTSAQKNPTAFYLCASSPPKRGWWDYNEQFFGPGTRLTVL.

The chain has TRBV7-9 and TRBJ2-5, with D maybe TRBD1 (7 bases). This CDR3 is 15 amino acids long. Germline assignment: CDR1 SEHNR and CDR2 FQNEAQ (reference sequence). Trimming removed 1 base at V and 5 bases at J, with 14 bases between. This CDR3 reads CASSLVPQGRETQYF. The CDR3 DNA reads TGTGCCAGCAGCTTAGTGCCACAGGGGAGGGAGACCCAGTACTTC.

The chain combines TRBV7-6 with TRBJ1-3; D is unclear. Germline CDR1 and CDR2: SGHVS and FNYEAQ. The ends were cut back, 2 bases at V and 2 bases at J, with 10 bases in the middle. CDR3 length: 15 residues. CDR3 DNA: TGTGCCAGCAGCTTAACAAGATCTGCTGGAAACACCATATATTTT. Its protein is CASSLTRSAGNTIYF. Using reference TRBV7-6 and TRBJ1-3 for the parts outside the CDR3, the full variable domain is GAGVSQSPRYKVTKRGQDVALRCDPISGHVSLYWYRQALGQGPEFLTYFNYEAQQDKSGLPNDRFSAERPEGSISTLTIQRTEQRDSAMYRCASSLTRSAGNTIYFGEGSWLTVV.

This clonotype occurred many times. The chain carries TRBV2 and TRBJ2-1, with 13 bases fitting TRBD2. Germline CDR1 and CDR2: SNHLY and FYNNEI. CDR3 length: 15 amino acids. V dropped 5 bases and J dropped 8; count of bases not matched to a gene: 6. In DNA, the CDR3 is TGTGCCAGCAGTAGGGGGACTAGCGGGGCCGATGAGCAGTTCTTC. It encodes CASSRGTSGADEQFF.

The CDR3 loop reads CASAQGELNTEAFF. In DNA form, the CDR3 reads TGTGCCAGCGCCCAGGGTGAGTTGAACACTGAAGCTTTCTTT. This sequence joins TRBV18 and TRBJ1-1, with a weak D call TRBD1 (5 bases). The V gene's germline CDR1 is KGHSH and CDR2 LQKENI. The CDR3 sequence is 14 residues long. Trimming removed 8 bases at V and 0 bases at J, with 13 bases between. Full variable domain (missing parts from reference TRBV18 and TRBJ1-1): NAGVMQNPRHLVRRRGQEARLRCSPMKGHSHVYWYRQLPEEGLKFMVYLQKENIIDESGMPKERFSAEFPKEGPSILRIQQVVRGDSAAYFCASAQGELNTEAFFGQGTRLTVV.

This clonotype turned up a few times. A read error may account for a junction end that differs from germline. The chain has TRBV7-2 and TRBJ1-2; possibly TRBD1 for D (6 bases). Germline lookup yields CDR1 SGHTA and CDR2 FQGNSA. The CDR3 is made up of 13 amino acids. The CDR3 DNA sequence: TGTGCCAGCAGCTTCTCAGACAGGTCTCTTCCCTCCTTC. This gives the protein CASSFSDRSLPSF.

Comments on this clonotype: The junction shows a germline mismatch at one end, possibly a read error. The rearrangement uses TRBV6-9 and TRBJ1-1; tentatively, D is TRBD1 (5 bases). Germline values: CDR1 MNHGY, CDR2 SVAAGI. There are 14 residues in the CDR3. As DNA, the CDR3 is TGTACCAGCAATTCAGGAGGGGTGGACACTGAAGCTTTCTTT. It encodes CTSNSGGVDTEAFF.

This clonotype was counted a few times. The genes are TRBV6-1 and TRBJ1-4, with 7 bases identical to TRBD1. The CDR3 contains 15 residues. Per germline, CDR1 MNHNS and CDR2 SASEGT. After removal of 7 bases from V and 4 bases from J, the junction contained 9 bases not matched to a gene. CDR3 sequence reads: CASNSRGQLNEKLFF. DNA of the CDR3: TGTGCCAGCAACTCCAGGGGACAGCTTAATGAAAAACTGTTTTTT.

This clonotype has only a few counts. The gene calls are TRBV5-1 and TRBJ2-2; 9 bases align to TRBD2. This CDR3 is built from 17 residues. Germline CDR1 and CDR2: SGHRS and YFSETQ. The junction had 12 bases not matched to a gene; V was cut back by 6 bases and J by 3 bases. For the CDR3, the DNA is TGCGCCAGCATGCGGAGGAGCGGGAGGTTCGACACCGGGGAGCTGTTTTTT. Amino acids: CASMRRSGRFDTGELFF.

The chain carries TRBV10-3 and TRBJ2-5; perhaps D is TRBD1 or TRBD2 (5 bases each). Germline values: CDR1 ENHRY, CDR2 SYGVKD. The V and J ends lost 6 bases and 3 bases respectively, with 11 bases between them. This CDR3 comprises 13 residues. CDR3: CAISTGTEETQYF. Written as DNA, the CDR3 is TGTGCCATCAGCACTGGGACCGAAGAGACCCAGTACTTC.

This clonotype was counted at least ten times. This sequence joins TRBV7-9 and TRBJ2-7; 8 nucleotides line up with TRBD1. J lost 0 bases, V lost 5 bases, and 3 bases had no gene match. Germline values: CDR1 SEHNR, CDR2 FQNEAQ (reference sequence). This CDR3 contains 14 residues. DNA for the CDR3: TGTGCCAGCAGCCGGACAGGGAGCTCCTACGAGCAGTACTTC. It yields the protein CASSRTGSSYEQYF.

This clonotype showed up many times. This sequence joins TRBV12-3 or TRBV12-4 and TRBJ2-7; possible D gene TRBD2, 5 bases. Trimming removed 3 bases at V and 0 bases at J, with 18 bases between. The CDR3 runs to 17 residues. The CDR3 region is CASSFRWRQPSSYEQYF. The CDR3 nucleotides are TGTGCCAGCAGTTTTCGTTGGAGGCAGCCCAGCTCCTACGAGCAGTACTTC.

The CDR3 here is CATSDPTASSGNTIYF. CDR3 coding DNA: TGTGCCACCAGTGACCCTACAGCGTCCTCTGGAAACACCATATATTTT. The rearrangement links TRBV24-1 to TRBJ1-3; D gene ambiguous. V dropped 4 bases and J dropped 0 bases, with 12 bases sitting between them. The CDR3 length is 16 residues. The germline V gene has CDR1 KGHDR and CDR2 SFDVKD.

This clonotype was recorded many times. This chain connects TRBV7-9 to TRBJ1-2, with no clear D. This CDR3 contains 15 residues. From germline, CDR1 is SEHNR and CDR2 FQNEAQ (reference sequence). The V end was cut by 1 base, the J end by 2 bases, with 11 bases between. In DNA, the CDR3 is TGTGCCAGCAGCTTAGAAGTTCGCAGGAACTATGGCTACACCTTC. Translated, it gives CASSLEVRRNYGYTF.

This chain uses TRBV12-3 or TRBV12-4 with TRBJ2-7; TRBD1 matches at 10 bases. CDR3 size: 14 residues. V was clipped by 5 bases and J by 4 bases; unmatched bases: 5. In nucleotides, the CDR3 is TGTGCCAGCAGTCGACAGGGGGCTGGGTACGAGCAGTACTTC. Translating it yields CASSRQGAGYEQYF.

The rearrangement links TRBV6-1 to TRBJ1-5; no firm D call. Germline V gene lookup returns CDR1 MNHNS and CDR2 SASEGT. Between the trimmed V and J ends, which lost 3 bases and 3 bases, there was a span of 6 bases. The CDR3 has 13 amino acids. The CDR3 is CASSDGFNQPQHF. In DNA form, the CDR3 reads TGTGCCAGCAGTGACGGTTTCAATCAGCCCCAGCATTTT.

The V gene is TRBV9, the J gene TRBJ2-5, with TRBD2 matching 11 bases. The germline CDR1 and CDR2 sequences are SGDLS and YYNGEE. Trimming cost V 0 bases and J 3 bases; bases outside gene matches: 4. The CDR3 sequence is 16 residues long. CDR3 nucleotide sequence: TGTGCCAGCAGCGTAGGTGGGACTAGCGGCAAAGAGACCCAGTACTTC. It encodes CASSVGGTSGKETQYF.